Sequencing of this T cell receptor beta chain was carried out in a study of human CD4 T cells and Enterobacteriaceae. All CD4+ cells other than CD45RA+CCR7+CD95- naive cells were sorted as memory, over 95% pure. Sorted cells lacked CD8+, CD14+, CD16+, CD56+, CD19+ and CD25-bright cells. Profiling relied on immunoSEQ multiplex PCR, and the TCRdb table lists in-frame clones only, not all of them. The repertoire includes about 26,000 clones, about four fifths of them detected once, and around 0.96% sits in the top ten. V lost 6 bases, J lost 7 bases, and 8 bases stayed unmatched. This CDR3 is 15 amino acids long. The germline V gene has CDR1 SQVTM and CDR2 ANQGSEA.

J is TRBJ2-2 and V is TRBV29-1, with 13 bases lining up with TRBD2. The material sequenced was memory CD4+ T cells from blood. The sequence was obtained from a human donor in good health. DNA of the CDR3: TGCAGCGTCGGACTAGCGGGAGCTGGGGGCGGGGAGCTGTTTTTT. Its translation is CSVGLAGAGGGELFF.